This T cell receptor (beta chain) appears in the sequencing data of a study of shared clonotypes between healthy human individuals. Naive CD8 cells comprised CD45RO-negative, CCR7-positively selected cells, excluding terminally differentiated effector memory CD45RA+ cells. Germline values: CDR1 MNHEY, CDR2 SVGAGI. With 5 bases removed from V and 5 bases from J, the gap between germline ends came to 12 bases. This CDR3 comprises 14 residues. Generated by immunoSEQ multiplex PCR, the TCRdb table keeps only in-frame clones and is missing some. The table lists roughly 590,000 clones, roughly 95% of them singletons.

The V call is TRBV6-5, the J call TRBJ2-2; D remains ambiguous. Source material: naive CD8+ T cells sorted from blood. The receptor was isolated from a woman younger than 45 in good health. CDR3 bases: TGTGCCAGCAGTCCTTCTTGGGAAACCGGGGAGCTGTTTTTT. It translates to CASSPSWETGELFF.